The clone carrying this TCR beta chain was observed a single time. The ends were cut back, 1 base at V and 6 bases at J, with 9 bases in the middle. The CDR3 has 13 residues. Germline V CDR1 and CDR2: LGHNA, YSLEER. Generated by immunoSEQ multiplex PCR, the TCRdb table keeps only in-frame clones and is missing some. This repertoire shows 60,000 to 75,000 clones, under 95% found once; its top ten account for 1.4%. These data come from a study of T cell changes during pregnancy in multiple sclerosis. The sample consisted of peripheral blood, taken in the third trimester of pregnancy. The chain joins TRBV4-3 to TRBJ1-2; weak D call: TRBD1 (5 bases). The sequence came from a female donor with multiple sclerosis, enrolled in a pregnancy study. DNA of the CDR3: TGCGCCAGCAGCCAAGGCCAGGGTGATGGCTACACCTTC. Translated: CASSQGQGDGYTF.